This TCR beta chain was retrieved from a study of shared clonotypes between healthy human individuals. Study at large: Per donor, CD8 memory used one plate, CD8 naive used two, CD4 memory used three and CD4 naive used three.

As regards this clone: Its matching antigen is unknown.

The donors were all Caucasian adults (living in Nashville, Tennessee). Findings and caveats of the study: Despite large depth, sorted-subset datasets appeared incompletely sequenced.

Authors' methods: ImmunoSEQ only sent back junction sequences with no quality scores, so filtering was done differently. Profiling relied on immunoSEQ multiplex PCR, and the TCRdb table lists in-frame clones only, not all of them. Clone size and the V and J calls come from that table; the DNA yielded D and trimming. This table holds 2.3 million or so clones, 90% to 95% found once. There are 16 residues in the CDR3. The V and J ends lost 1 base and 5 bases respectively, with 17 bases between them. From germline, CDR1 is SGHNT and CDR2 YENEEA. The sample consisted of naive CD4+ T cells from PBMCs. Specified subset: CD45RA+ positively selected. This rearrangement joins TRBV11-3 to TRBJ1-1; TRBD1 is a possible D gene (6 bases). The source of this sequence is a man aged 18 to 29 in good health. Some clones in this sample may be carry-over from other donors' samples. This chain's CDR3 is CASSLVGGRRGTEAFF. CDR3 nucleotide sequence: TGTGCCAGCAGCTTAGTTGGGGGCCGACGGGGGACTGAAGCTTTCTTT.